This entry is about one T cell receptor (beta chain). The data originate from a study of T cell changes during pregnancy in multiple sclerosis. Some clones are missing from TCRdb's copy, which holds only in-frame ones; the method was immunoSEQ multiplex PCR. The table shows fewer than 70,000 clones, with approximately 94% occurring only once. The CDR3 consists of 14 residues. The germline V gene encodes CDR1 MGHRA and CDR2 YSYEKL. Trimming took off 3 bases at V and 1 base at J, with 8 bases between the two ends. The receptor comes from a female donor with multiple sclerosis, enrolled in a pregnancy study. Here the sequenced sample was CD8+ T cells from peripheral blood mononuclear cells, taken in the third trimester of pregnancy. The gene calls are TRBV4-1 and TRBJ2-3; a possible D gene is TRBD2 (5 bases). CDR3 sequence: CASSQELGTDTQYF. CDR3 nucleotides: TGCGCCAGCAGCCAGGAACTAGGCACAGATACGCAGTATTTT.